Shown below are 5 T cell receptor beta chains from a single sample sequenced in a study of cytomegalovirus exposure and HLA in healthy donors. The PCR employed 60 Vbeta primers together with 13 Jbeta primers. Produced via immunoSEQ multiplex PCR; TCRdb's table is partial and in-frame only. This sample has about 140,000 clones, with just under 85% found just once. The sequenced sample consisted of PBMCs. These receptors were obtained from a man aged 35 to 55 in good health and CMV-seropositive.

V usage is TRBV7-2 and J usage is TRBJ1-4; 7 nucleotides match TRBD1. The CDR3 has 15 amino acids. Trimming at V came to 1 base and at J to 4 bases, leaving 3 bases not matched to a gene. Germline values: CDR1 SGHTA, CDR2 FQGNSA. The CDR3 protein is CASSLVPGGNEKLFF. As DNA, the CDR3 is TGTGCCAGCAGCTTAGTTCCAGGGGGTAATGAAAAACTGTTTTTT.

The chain uses TRBV27 and TRBJ1-2, with TRBD1 matching 7 bases. V lost 8 bases, J lost 4 bases, and 10 bases stayed unmatched. The CDR3 loop spans 14 amino acids. Germline assignment: CDR1 MNHEY and CDR2 SMNVEV (reference sequence). The CDR3 sequence: CASSPGQIPYGYTF. CDR3 sequence (DNA): TGTGCCAGCTCCCCGGGACAGATACCCTATGGCTACACCTTC.

The J gene is TRBJ1-4, the V gene TRBV29-1; D is perhaps TRBD1 (6 bases). V dropped 1 base and J dropped 12 bases, with 12 bases sitting between them. Germline values: CDR1 SQVTM, CDR2 ANQGSEA. CDR3 length: 12 residues. CDR3 DNA: TGCAGCGTTGAAGGCAGGGGCCGTCAACTGTTTTTT. It specifies CSVEGRGRQLFF.

This clone was counted a few times. In DNA, the CDR3 is TGCGCCAGCAGCTTGACAGGGGAGGCTTACGAGCAGTACTTC. Its protein product is CASSLTGEAYEQYF. This chain joins TRBV5-1 and TRBJ2-7; TRBD1 is a possible D gene (7 bases). V dropped 1 base and J dropped 4 bases, with 12 bases sitting between them. Looked up from germline, CDR1 is SGHRS and CDR2 is YFSETQ. The CDR3 covers 14 residues.

The chain couples TRBV6-5 to TRBJ1-2; D possibly corresponds to TRBD1 (6 bases). The CDR3 sequence is 15 residues long. Trimming removed 7 bases from V and 2 bases from J, with 17 bases in between. From germline, CDR1 is MNHEY and CDR2 SVGAGI. As DNA, the CDR3 is TGTGCCAGCACCACACCAGGGAGGGGGAACTATGGCTACACCTTC. This sequence encodes CASTTPGRGNYGYTF.